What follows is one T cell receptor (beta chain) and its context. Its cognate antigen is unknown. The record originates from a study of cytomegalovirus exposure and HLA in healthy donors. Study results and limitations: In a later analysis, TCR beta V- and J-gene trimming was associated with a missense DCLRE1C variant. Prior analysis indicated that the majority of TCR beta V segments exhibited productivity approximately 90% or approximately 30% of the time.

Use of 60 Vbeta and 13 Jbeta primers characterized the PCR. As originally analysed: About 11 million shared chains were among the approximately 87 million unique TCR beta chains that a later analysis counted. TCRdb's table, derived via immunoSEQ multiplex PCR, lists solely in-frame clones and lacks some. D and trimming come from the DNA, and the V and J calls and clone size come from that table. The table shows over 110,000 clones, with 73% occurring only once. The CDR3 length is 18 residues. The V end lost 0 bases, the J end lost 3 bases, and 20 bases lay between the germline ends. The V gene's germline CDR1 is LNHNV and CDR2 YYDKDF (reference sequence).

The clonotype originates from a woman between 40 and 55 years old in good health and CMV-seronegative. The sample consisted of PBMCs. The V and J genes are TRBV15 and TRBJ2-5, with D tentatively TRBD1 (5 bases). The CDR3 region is CATSREGTGRGPKETQYF. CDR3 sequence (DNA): TGTGCCACCAGCAGAGAAGGAACAGGAAGGGGTCCCAAAGAGACCCAGTACTTC.